The present T cell receptor beta chain was sequenced within a study of T cell responses to AZD1222 COVID-19 vaccine. Study results and caveats: The number of AZD1222 recipients seropositive at baseline was only five to seven. Females outnumbered males among donors, who were mostly white British; clonal diversity was possibly underestimated. Every sample of the repertoires postdated the peak T cell response.

Some clones are missing from TCRdb's copy, which holds only in-frame ones; the method was immunoSEQ multiplex PCR. Seen here are 130,000 or so clones, 93% observed once, and the top ten hold 5.4%. Trimming took 2 bases from V and 0 from J, leaving 7 bases between them. The CDR3 is 15 amino acids. Germline-derived CDR1 and CDR2 are MNHNS and SASEGT. In its sample, this clone was seen once. The antigen is not known. This chain connects TRBV6-1 to TRBJ2-2; D gene unclear. The clonotype originates from an adult in good health. The specimen comprised peripheral blood, sampled on day 0 of AZD1222 vaccination. The CDR3: CASSEIRPNTGELFF. The CDR3 DNA is TGTGCCAGCAGTGAAATACGGCCGAACACCGGGGAGCTGTTTTTT.